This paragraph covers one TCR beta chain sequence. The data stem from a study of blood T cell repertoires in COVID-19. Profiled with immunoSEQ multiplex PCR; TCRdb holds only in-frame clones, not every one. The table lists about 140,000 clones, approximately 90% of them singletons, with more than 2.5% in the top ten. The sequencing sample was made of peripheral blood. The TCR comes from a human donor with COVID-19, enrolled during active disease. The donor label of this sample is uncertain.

CDR3 sequence reads: CSGVPGQGDTEAFF. In DNA form, the CDR3 reads TGCAGCGGGGTTCCGGGACAGGGGGACACTGAAGCTTTCTTT. The rearrangement joins TRBV29-1 to TRBJ1-1, with TRBD1 identical over 11 bases. With 7 bases clipped from V and 3 bases from J, the junction kept 7 bases outside the gene matches. This CDR3 contains 14 residues. Germline V gene data show CDR1 as SQVTM and CDR2 as ANQGSEA.